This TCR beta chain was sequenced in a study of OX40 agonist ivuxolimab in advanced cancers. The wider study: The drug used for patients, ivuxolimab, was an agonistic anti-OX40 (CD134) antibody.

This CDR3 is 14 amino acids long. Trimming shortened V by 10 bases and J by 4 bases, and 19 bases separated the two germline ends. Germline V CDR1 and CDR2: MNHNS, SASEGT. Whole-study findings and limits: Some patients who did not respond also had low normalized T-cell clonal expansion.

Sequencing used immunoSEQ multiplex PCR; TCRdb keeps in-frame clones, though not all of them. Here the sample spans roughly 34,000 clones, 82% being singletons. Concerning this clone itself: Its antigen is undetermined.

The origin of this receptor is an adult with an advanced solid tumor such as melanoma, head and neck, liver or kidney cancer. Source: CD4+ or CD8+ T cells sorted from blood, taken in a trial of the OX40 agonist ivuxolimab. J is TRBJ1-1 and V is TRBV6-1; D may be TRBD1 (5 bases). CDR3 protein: CATIYDQGATEAFF. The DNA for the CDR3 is TGTGCCACCATTTACGACCAGGGCGCCACTGAAGCTTTCTTT.